This T cell receptor beta chain was recorded in a study of cytomegalovirus exposure and HLA in healthy donors. 13 Jbeta primers and 60 Vbeta primers were used for the PCR. Sequencing used immunoSEQ multiplex PCR; TCRdb keeps in-frame clones, though not all of them. The sample lists about 150,000 clones, approximately 74% seen once, with around 2.3% in the top ten. A remark on this clone: Its specificity is not known.

Findings of the study overall: TCR beta V- and J-gene trimming, according to a later analysis, was linked to a missense DCLRE1C variant. Links to common viral pathogens appeared, in a later analysis, for several of the most significant clusters. Most TCR sequences were seen very rarely across donors, but some public TCRs occurred in many.

All donors participated as healthy donors of bone marrow. The CDR3 runs to 12 residues. Between the trimmed V and J ends, which lost 5 bases and 5 bases, there was a span of 12 bases. Germline values: CDR1 GTSNPN, CDR2 SVGIG (reference sequence). What was sequenced was PBMCs. The sequence came from a man between 25 and 39 years old in good health and CMV-seronegative. The chain combines TRBV30 with TRBJ1-1; D is possibly TRBD1 (5 bases). The CDR3 reads CAWQGGGTEAFF. The CDR3 DNA follows: TGTGCCTGGCAGGGCGGGGGGACTGAAGCTTTCTTT.